This entry describes one T cell receptor beta chain. What it binds is not known. RNA was extracted with the RNeasy kit, and a quantity of about 0.5 to 1 ug was reverse transcribed using random hexamers. MiXCR, applied by TCRdb to the immunoSEQ multiplex PCR reads, yields one record per CDR3 protein. The sample carries about 140,000 distinct CDR3 sequences, 90% to 95% recorded once. This record comes from a study of CD8 T cells in Susac syndrome. Study findings and constraints: Only a relatively small number of individuals were included in the TCR sequencing and HLA analysis.

Sequencing of TCR beta, carried out with a high-throughput approach, was applied to CD8+ and CD4+ T cells from the blood. Through negative isolation, CD4+ and CD8+ T cells were obtained, while TEMRA cells were enriched using FACS. The source of this sequence is a human donor with multiple sclerosis. The sample taken for sequencing was CD4+ T cells from PBMCs.

The CDR3 DNA sequence: TGTGCCAGCAGCCCCTGGACAGGGTACAATGAGCAGTTCTTC. As protein: CASSPWTGYNEQFF. The rearrangement uses TRBV5-4 and TRBJ2-1; 8 bases match TRBD1. The trim removed 4 bases at V and 4 bases at J, leaving 4 bases unmatched. The germline gives CDR1 SGHNT, CDR2 YYREEE (reference sequence). The CDR3 consists of 14 residues.